One and the same sample provided the 22 T cell receptor beta chains below, sequenced in a study of early T cells in non-severe SARS-CoV-2 infection. MiXCR was run by TCRdb on the 5' RACE reads, yielding one entry per CDR3 protein. The table shows approximately 50,000 distinct CDR3 sequences, with around a tenth occurring only once. Sequenced sample: whole blood. The source is an adult who was a healthcare worker with PCR-confirmed SARS-CoV-2 infection or an uninfected control (not recorded which).

This clonotype was recorded many times. The chain joins TRBV28 to TRBJ1-5; 9 positions agree with TRBD1. With V trimmed by 6 bases and J by 4 bases, 7 bases remained unmatched. The CDR3 runs 15 residues. Germline V lookup: CDR1 MDHEN, CDR2 SYDVKM. The chain's CDR3 is CASSPTGTGNQPQHF. DNA for the CDR3: TGTGCCAGCAGCCCGACCGGGACAGGGAATCAGCCCCAGCATTTT.

V gene TRBV6-1 combines with J gene TRBJ2-1; D is uncertain. Germline CDR1 and CDR2: MNHNS and SASEGT. The CDR3 is made up of 14 amino acids. V gave up 8 bases and J gave up 0 bases, with 11 bases separating them. CDR3 nucleotides: TGTGCCAGCTGTCTCTGGAGCTCCTACAATGAGCAGTTCTTC. Translation gives CASCLWSSYNEQFF.

The table lists this clonotype with many counts. The CDR3 sequence is CSIKPGQGANIQYF. The DNA for the CDR3 is TGCAGCATTAAACCGGGACAGGGAGCAAACATTCAGTACTTC. This chain uses TRBV29-1 with TRBJ2-4, with 9 bases lining up with TRBD1. The V gene's germline CDR1 is SQVTM and CDR2 ANQGSEA. V dropped 8 bases and J dropped 6; count of bases not matched to a gene: 11. The CDR3 spans 14 residues.

This clonotype was seen ten or more times. V usage is TRBV7-9 and J usage is TRBJ2-2; TRBD2 is a possible D gene (5 bases). Germline loops: CDR1 SEHNR, CDR2 FQNEAQ (reference sequence). Trimming took off 0 bases at V and 4 bases at J, with 12 bases between the two ends. The CDR3 sequence is 16 residues long. The CDR3 DNA is TGTGCCAGCAGCTTAGCCGGCGGCGCGGGCACCGGGGAGCTGTTTTTT. Translated, it gives CASSLAGGAGTGELFF. Full variable domain (missing parts from reference TRBV7-9 and TRBJ2-2): DTGVSQNPRHKITKRGQNVTFRCDPISEHNRLYWYRQTLGQGPEFLTYFQNEAQLEKSRLLSDRFSAERPKGSFSTLEIQRTEQGDSAMYLCASSLAGGAGTGELFFGEGSRLTVL.

This clonotype occurred many times. J is TRBJ2-5 and V is TRBV11-2; 12 bases map to TRBD2. With V trimmed by 4 bases and J by 6 bases, 12 bases remained unmatched. This CDR3 has 17 residues. The germline V gene encodes CDR1 SGHAT and CDR2 FQNNGV. CDR3 in DNA: TGTGCCAGCAGCTCTGCCCCCGAGACTAGCGGGAGACAGACCCAGTACTTC. It yields the protein CASSSAPETSGRQTQYF.

The V and J genes are TRBV6-2 or TRBV6-3 and TRBJ1-2, with no clear D. This CDR3 spans 15 amino acids. V shed 4 bases and J shed 6 bases, with 18 bases lying between them. In germline, CDR1 is MNHEY, CDR2 SVGEGT. The CDR3 region is CASSSQLKVSDGYTF. The CDR3 DNA reads as TGTGCCAGCAGTTCACAGCTGAAAGTTTCGGATGGCTACACCTTC.

In its sample, this clonotype was seen a few times. The rearrangement joins TRBV6-2 or TRBV6-3 to TRBJ1-6; 8 bases are shared with TRBD1. CDR1 is MNHEY and CDR2 is SVGEGT in the germline V gene. The CDR3 runs 16 residues. V was pared by 6 bases and J by 7 bases, with 11 bases of the junction left unmatched. CDR3 nucleotides: TGTGCCAGCAGGAGGGCCGGGACAGGATTAAATTCACCCCTCCACTTT. Encoded protein: CASRRAGTGLNSPLHF.

This clonotype was counted only a few times. The V call is TRBV12-3 or TRBV12-4, the J call TRBJ2-1; D uncertain. CDR3 length equals 12 residues. V dropped 5 bases and J dropped 6 bases, with 8 bases sitting between them. Here the CDR3 DNA reads TGTGCCAGCAGTGCCCTAGTCAATGAGCAGTTCTTC. Its protein product is CASSALVNEQFF.

This clonotype was observed a few times. This chain uses TRBV24-1 with TRBJ2-3, with 7 bases that match TRBD2. This CDR3 has 12 amino acids. Germline loops: CDR1 KGHDR, CDR2 SFDVKD. The junction had 4 bases not matched to a gene; V was cut back by 6 bases and J by 8 bases. The CDR3 DNA sequence: TGTGCCACCAGTCCCGCGGGGGTTACGCAGTATTTT. It translates to CATSPAGVTQYF.

This clonotype was found a few times. V usage is TRBV7-3 and J usage is TRBJ2-1; 14 bases line up with TRBD2. Trimming at V came to 2 bases and at J to 7 bases, leaving 13 bases not matched to a gene. The CDR3 is made up of 19 amino acids. Germline V gene data show CDR1 as SGHTA and CDR2 as FQGTGA. The CDR3 DNA reads TGTGCCAGCAGCTTAGAAGGGACCCGGACTAGCGGGAGGAGAAATGAGCAGTTCTTC. This gives the protein CASSLEGTRTSGRRNEQFF.

To note about this clonotype: A read error may explain this, as a much larger clone is one base away. This rearrangement joins TRBV6-1 to TRBJ2-3; 7 bases align to TRBD2. The ends lost 1 base at V and 4 bases at J; junction bases unmatched: 11. Per germline, CDR1 MNHNS and CDR2 SASEGT. This CDR3 has 17 amino acids. In DNA form, the CDR3 reads TGTGCCAGCAGTGAAGTGCTTCGGAGCGGGACTGCAGATACGCAGTATTTT. Translation: CASSEVLRSGTADTQYF.

This clonotype was recorded many times. The chain is built from TRBV5-1 and TRBJ2-1; 7 bases are a match to TRBD2. The CDR3 spans 11 residues. V dropped 8 bases and J dropped 8; count of bases not matched to a gene: 4. Per the germline V gene, CDR1 is SGHRS and CDR2 is YFSETQ. The CDR3 nucleotides are TGCGCCAGGAGCCGGGGGGATGAGCAGTTCTTC. It encodes CARSRGDEQFF. Full variable domain (remainder filled in from reference TRBV5-1 and TRBJ2-1): KAGVTQTPRYLIKTRGQQVTLSCSPISGHRSVSWYQQTPGQGLQFLFEYFSETQRNKGNFPGRFSGRQFSNSRSEMNVSTLELGDSALYLCARSRGDEQFFGPGTRLTVL.

The CDR3 DNA reads as TGTGCCAGCATCTTACACACAGGGAACGGCTACACCTTC. Its protein is CASILHTGNGYTF. J is TRBJ1-2 and V is TRBV28; possible D gene TRBD1, 6 bases. Germline-derived CDR1 and CDR2 are MDHEN and SYDVKM. The CDR3 sequence is 13 residues long. The V and J ends lost 7 bases and 8 bases respectively, with 17 bases between them.

V and J are TRBV29-1 and TRBJ2-7, with 9 bases lining up with TRBD1. Per germline, CDR1 SQVTM and CDR2 ANQGSEA. The junction had 6 bases not matched to a gene; V was cut back by 6 bases and J by 6 bases. CDR3 length: 12 amino acids. This CDR3 is CSVRTGDTEQYF. The CDR3 DNA reads TGCAGCGTGCGGACAGGGGATACCGAGCAGTACTTC.

This clonotype was observed many times. V and J are TRBV6-2 or TRBV6-3 and TRBJ2-3; TRBD1 aligns across 8 bases. This CDR3 spans 15 amino acids. The J segment lost 0 bases and the V segment lost 6 bases, leaving 5 bases of the junction unmatched. CDR1 is MNHEY, CDR2 SVGEGT, per germline. The CDR3, as DNA: TGTGCCAGCAGCCCCGGGACAGGCAGCACAGATACGCAGTATTTT. Amino acid sequence: CASSPGTGSTDTQYF.

This clonotype showed up many times. The CDR3 DNA is TGTGCCAGCAGTGAAGGGCTAGTACTATACAATGAGCAGTTCTTC. It yields the protein CASSEGLVLYNEQFF. The chain joins TRBV6-1 to TRBJ2-1, with D unresolved. CDR1 is MNHNS, CDR2 SASEGT, per germline. V lost 1 base and J lost 4, with 11 bases in between. This CDR3 is built from 15 residues.

This clonotype was counted only a few times. The chain joins TRBV9 to TRBJ1-2, with 7 nucleotides matching TRBD1. The CDR3 is 14 residues long. V shed 4 bases and J 2 bases; nucleotides not matched to a gene: 5. Germline loops: CDR1 SGDLS, CDR2 YYNGEE. The CDR3 region has the DNA TGTGCCAGCAGCACAGGGGCTGGGAACTATGGCTACACCTTC. This sequence encodes CASSTGAGNYGYTF.

Only a few counts were recorded for this clonotype. The V call is TRBV11-3, the J call TRBJ1-5, with a possible D match to TRBD1 (5 bases). The CDR3 consists of 14 residues. Germline V CDR1 and CDR2: SGHNT, YENEEA. Trimming pared 3 bases from V and 7 bases from J, leaving 13 bases between. The DNA of the CDR3 is TGTGCCAGCAGCTTCATGGGGCGAGGACAGCCCCAGCATTTT. Its protein product is CASSFMGRGQPQHF.

The chain couples TRBV7-2 to TRBJ2-7, with D possibly TRBD1 on 6 matching bases. This CDR3 contains 14 residues. With 4 bases removed from V and 3 bases from J, the gap between germline ends came to 13 bases. CDR1 is SGHTA and CDR2 is FQGNSA in the germline V gene. The CDR3 loop reads CASSSTGGDYEQYF. The CDR3 DNA reads TGTGCCAGCAGCTCGACAGGAGGAGACTACGAGCAGTACTTC.

The chain uses TRBV7-9 and TRBJ2-5; TRBD2 matches 8 bases. The CDR3 sequence is 14 residues long. From germline, CDR1 is SEHNR and CDR2 FQNEAQ (reference sequence). V lost 6 bases and J lost 5; bases outside the gene matches: 8. CDR3 nucleotides: TGTGCCAGCAGGAAAGGACTAGCAGTCGAGACCCAGTACTTC. Translated: CASRKGLAVETQYF.

In its sample, this clonotype was seen many times. The chain couples TRBV3-1 to TRBJ2-3; 8 nucleotides match TRBD2. Trimming took 2 bases from V and 5 from J; bases not matched to a gene: 3. Germline CDR1 reads LGHDT; CDR2 reads YNNKEL (reference sequence). CDR3 length: 14 amino acids. CDR3: CASSQQREIDTQYF. CDR3 sequence (DNA): TGTGCCAGCAGCCAACAGCGGGAGATAGATACGCAGTATTTT.

This sequence joins TRBV5-6 and TRBJ1-1; D gene uncertain. The CDR3 sequence is 14 residues long. Trimming left V 4 bases short and J 2 bases short, with 12 bases between. Germline values: CDR1 SGHDT, CDR2 YYEEEE. The CDR3 nucleotides are TGTGCCAGCAGCAAACGAGGACCAAACACTGAAGCTTTCTTT. It yields the protein CASSKRGPNTEAFF. The full variable domain, completed using reference TRBV5-6 and TRBJ1-1, is DAGVTQSPTHLIKTRGQQVTLRCSPKSGHDTVSWYQQALGQGPQFIFQYYEEEERQRGNFPDRFSGHQFPNYSSELNVNALLLGDSALYLCASSKRGPNTEAFFGQGTRLTVV.